This is a list of T cell receptor beta chains from one sample in a study of regulatory T cells in long-lasting Graves disease. MiXCR, applied by TCRdb to the multiplex PCR reads, yields one record per CDR3 protein. There are a few hundred thousand distinct CDR3 sequences in the sample; around 16% occur only once, and just over 20% lies in the top ten. These data were likewise used in another study, on T cells in Graves' hyperthyroidism and ophthalmopathy.

Source: peripheral blood mononuclear cells (PBMCs), taken at new diagnosis, from a patient treated with antithyroid drugs. These receptors all stem from a woman younger than 35 with Graves disease. The CDR3 runs from the conserved cysteine through the conserved F or W. A D gene is named only where the DNA matches it firmly.

j_gene,v_gene,d_gene,CDR3aa
TRBJ2-1,TRBV12-3/TRBV12-4,TRBD1,CASKPQGAEYNEQFF
TRBJ2-7,TRBV6-1,TRBD1,CASSPERPGQNYEQYF
TRBJ2-1,TRBV4-1,NA,CASSPGGRTSSYNEQFF
TRBJ2-1,TRBV2,NA,CASRLNNEQFF
TRBJ2-1,TRBV27,NA,CASSLFFGSSYNEQFF
TRBJ2-7,TRBV5-1,TRBD1,CASSLYSFGTGNYEQYF
TRBJ2-2,TRBV20-1,TRBD2,CSALGLANTGELFF
TRBJ2-7,TRBV29-1,TRBD1,CSAVGRTGNYEQYF
TRBJ2-5,TRBV7-8,NA,CASSQEPGQAQYF
TRBJ2-3,TRBV7-7,TRBD2,CVSSPSGYTDTQYF
TRBJ2-1,TRBV11-1,TRBD2,CASSLGGRAFYNEQFF
TRBJ2-7,TRBV12-3/TRBV12-4,TRBD1,CASSFSGTGFSYEQYF
TRBJ2-2,TRBV7-2,NA,CASSLLEGTGELFF
TRBJ1-2,TRBV11-2,NA,CASSPGAGGYGYTF
TRBJ1-2,TRBV15,TRBD1,CATSRDLGGSGYTF
TRBJ2-2,TRBV2,NA,CASGTRRGGELFF
TRBJ1-1,TRBV7-9,TRBD1,CASSKRQGVGTEAFF
TRBJ2-7,TRBV9,NA,CGSSVEEGGSGILDEQYF
TRBJ2-1,TRBV5-1,TRBD1,CASSQVGTGIYEQFF
TRBJ1-1,TRBV6-2/TRBV6-3,NA,CASEVSRSTEAFF
TRBJ2-7,TRBV3-1,NA,CASSHLRTLTRLYEQYF
TRBJ1-2,TRBV7-8,NA,CASSLSPQGSGYGYTF